The source of this T cell receptor (beta chain) is a study of PD-L1 blockade in urothelial cancer. Whole-study findings and limits: Analysis included one FFPE tumor sample per patient, not collected immediately prior to treatment.

A word on this clone: The target antigen is unknown. The junction departs from germline at one end; a sequencing error may be responsible.

This CDR3 is built from 15 residues. Germline CDR1 is SSHAT and CDR2 is FNYEAQ (reference sequence). DNA from FFPE tumors was measured by means of amplified housekeeping genes. The repertoire was sequenced with immunoSEQ multiplex PCR; TCRdb's copy has only in-frame clones and lacks some. The table lists 1,600 or so clones, approximately 34% of them singletons, with more than 9.5% in the top ten. Sequenced material: tumor tissue, taken before atezolizumab (anti-PD-L1) treatment. The source is a man in his fifties with urothelial cancer. The chain has TRBV7-7 and TRBJ2-1, with 10 bases fitting TRBD2. The CDR3 spells CASSLAGLARDEQFF. The CDR3 nucleotides are TGTGCTAGCAGCTTAGCGGGACTAGCGAGAGATGAGCAGTTCTTC.